Listed below are T cell receptor beta chains from one sample, sequenced in a study of cytomegalovirus exposure and HLA in healthy donors. Clones were sequenced by immunoSEQ multiplex PCR, and TCRdb holds only the in-frame ones, with some missing. The sample gives about 200,000 clones, about four fifths of which show up once; roughly 0.1% is in the top ten. Sequencing was done on a sample of PBMCs. These receptors were collected from a boy under 10 years old in good health and CMV-seronegative. The CDR3 runs from the conserved cysteine through the conserved F or W. The order of the fields is D gene, clone size, V gene, J gene, CDR3 protein, CDR3 DNA. The D gene is left open where the match is weak. Not all rows give a size; the values are once, few, many and, for expanded clones, a class.

D gene: NA; clone size: NA; V gene: TRBV5-6; J gene: TRBJ2-5; CDR3 protein: CASSFLRGWGQETQYF; CDR3 DNA: TGTGCCAGCAGCTTTTTGAGGGGGTGGGGACAAGAGACCCAGTACTTC
D gene: NA; clone size: NA; V gene: TRBV30; J gene: TRBJ2-4; CDR3 protein: CAWRSGFGSGAKNIQYF; CDR3 DNA: TGTGCCTGGAGATCAGGGTTCGGCTCCGGAGCCAAAAACATTCAGTACTTC
D gene: TRBD1; clone size: few; V gene: TRBV7-2; J gene: TRBJ1-4; CDR3 protein: CASSLAPGQGQKLFF; CDR3 DNA: TGTGCCAGCAGCTTAGCGCCGGGACAGGGCCAAAAACTGTTTTTT
D gene: TRBD1; clone size: NA; V gene: TRBV30; J gene: TRBJ1-3; CDR3 protein: CAWNRGSGNTIYF; CDR3 DNA: TGTGCCTGGAACAGGGGCTCTGGAAACACCATATATTTT
D gene: NA; clone size: few; V gene: TRBV27; J gene: TRBJ1-5; CDR3 protein: CASSQIGGNQPQHF; CDR3 DNA: TGTGCCAGCAGTCAAATAGGAGGGAATCAGCCCCAGCATTTT
D gene: TRBD2; clone size: NA; V gene: TRBV4-3; J gene: TRBJ2-1; CDR3 protein: CASSQDGFSGGAQFF; CDR3 DNA: TGCGCCAGCAGCCAAGATGGATTTAGCGGGGGTGCCCAGTTCTTC
D gene: NA; clone size: few; V gene: TRBV9; J gene: TRBJ1-1; CDR3 protein: CASSVGWGGNTEAFF; CDR3 DNA: TGTGCCAGCAGCGTAGGCTGGGGGGGTAACACTGAAGCTTTCTTT
D gene: NA; clone size: NA; V gene: TRBV19; J gene: TRBJ2-3; CDR3 protein: CASTIKGGRTDTQYF; CDR3 DNA: TGTGCCAGTACCATCAAGGGGGGGCGGACAGATACGCAGTATTTT
D gene: NA; clone size: NA; V gene: TRBV13; J gene: TRBJ1-1; CDR3 protein: CASSLERWRTEAFF; CDR3 DNA: TGTGCCAGCAGCCTGGAGAGATGGCGGACTGAAGCTTTCTTT
D gene: TRBD1; clone size: NA; V gene: TRBV7-9; J gene: TRBJ1-3; CDR3 protein: CASSDQGQGLGNTIYF; CDR3 DNA: TGTGCCAGCAGCGACCAGGGACAGGGGTTGGGAAACACCATATATTTT
D gene: TRBD1; clone size: NA; V gene: TRBV18; J gene: TRBJ1-1; CDR3 protein: CASSPQGMNTEAFF; CDR3 DNA: TGTGCCAGCTCGCCACAGGGGATGAACACTGAAGCTTTCTTT
D gene: TRBD2; clone size: NA; V gene: TRBV2; J gene: TRBJ2-1; CDR3 protein: CASSEGLAAYNEQFF; CDR3 DNA: TGTGCCAGCAGTGAGGGACTAGCGGCATACAATGAGCAGTTCTTC
D gene: TRBD2; clone size: NA; V gene: TRBV2; J gene: TRBJ2-5; CDR3 protein: CASKPGLAGTETQYF; CDR3 DNA: TGTGCCAGCAAACCCGGACTAGCCGGGACGGAGACCCAGTACTTC
D gene: TRBD2; clone size: once; V gene: TRBV4-3; J gene: TRBJ2-1; CDR3 protein: CASSRTSGALGEQFF; CDR3 DNA: TGCGCCAGCAGCCGCACTAGCGGGGCGTTGGGTGAGCAGTTCTTC
D gene: NA; clone size: NA; V gene: TRBV7-2; J gene: TRBJ2-1; CDR3 protein: CASSLTGNPYNEQFF; CDR3 DNA: TGTGCCAGCAGCTTAACAGGTAATCCTTACAATGAGCAGTTCTTC
D gene: NA; clone size: NA; V gene: TRBV29-1; J gene: TRBJ1-1; CDR3 protein: CSVEVSNTEAFF; CDR3 DNA: TGCAGCGTTGAAGTGAGTAACACTGAAGCTTTCTTT
D gene: NA; clone size: NA; V gene: TRBV7-2; J gene: TRBJ1-5; CDR3 protein: CASSLGGGQPQHF; CDR3 DNA: TGTGCCAGCAGCTTAGGAGGGGGTCAGCCCCAGCATTTT
D gene: TRBD2; clone size: NA; V gene: TRBV4-1; J gene: TRBJ2-3; CDR3 protein: CASSLLIGAGGTDTQYF; CDR3 DNA: TGCGCCAGCAGCCTCTTAATCGGAGCGGGGGGTACAGATACGCAGTATTTT
D gene: NA; clone size: NA; V gene: TRBV5-1; J gene: TRBJ2-3; CDR3 protein: CASSSLERDTQYF; CDR3 DNA: TGCGCCAGCAGCTCCCTCGAGAGGGATACGCAGTATTTT
D gene: TRBD2; clone size: NA; V gene: TRBV7-9; J gene: TRBJ2-3; CDR3 protein: CASSLPRLAGVDTQYF; CDR3 DNA: TGTGCCAGCAGCTTGCCAAGGCTAGCGGGGGTAGATACGCAGTATTTT
D gene: TRBD1; clone size: NA; V gene: TRBV19; J gene: TRBJ1-2; CDR3 protein: CASSHDRGSYGYTF; CDR3 DNA: TGTGCCAGTAGTCACGACAGGGGTAGCTATGGCTACACCTTC
D gene: NA; clone size: few; V gene: TRBV2; J gene: TRBJ2-3; CDR3 protein: CASSESDTQYF; CDR3 DNA: TGTGCCAGCAGTGAATCGGATACGCAGTATTTT
D gene: NA; clone size: NA; V gene: TRBV18; J gene: TRBJ2-1; CDR3 protein: CASSPPSGTYNEQFF; CDR3 DNA: TGTGCCAGCTCACCACCGTCAGGGACCTACAATGAGCAGTTCTTC